There are a few counts of the clone carrying this T cell receptor (beta chain). The time point here: newly diagnosed GD, antithyroid drugs for less than 3 months. Isolated PBMC RNA provided the starting material for the TCR library. Enrollment of patients was through an endocrinology department in Xi'an, China. This entry is derived from a study of regulatory T cells in long-lasting Graves disease. Germline V lookup: CDR1 SGHTA, CDR2 FQGNSA. The CDR3 spans 14 residues. V was clipped by 2 bases and J by 5 bases, with 9 bases between them. Construction of TCR beta libraries relied on iRepertoire HTBI primers and on Arm-PCR targeting CDR3 regions. Via MiXCR, TCRdb re-called the multiplex PCR reads, giving one row per CDR3 protein. The table lists around 320,000 distinct CDR3 sequences, 16% of them singletons. Separately, the same data were catalogued under a study of T cells in Graves' hyperthyroidism and ophthalmopathy.

Sequenced material: peripheral blood mononuclear cells (PBMCs), taken at new diagnosis, from a patient treated with antithyroid drugs. This chain links TRBV7-2 with TRBJ1-4; TRBD1 might be the D (5 bases). The sequence was obtained from a man aged 35-49 years with Graves disease. CDR3 DNA: TGTGCCAGCAGCTTACGAGGACAAAATGAAAAACTGTTTTTT. It specifies CASSLRGQNEKLFF.